The 29 T cell receptor beta chains given below trace back to one sample, sequenced in a study of T cells in Graves' hyperthyroidism and ophthalmopathy (dated by TCRdb to between 2017 and 2020). The library was prepared using multiplex PCR. Sequenced using an Illumina HiSeq 2000. TCR beta CDR3 regions were amplified from RNA transcripts. The TCR CDR3 was subjected to a first round of RT-PCR using the HTBI primer set and the Qiagen OneStep RT-PCR kit. The public reads were quality trimmed at Q25 with fastp and then assembled into clones with MiXCR by TCRdb, keeping productive beta chains. CDR3 protein duplicates are merged, each entry listing the most common genes and DNA. The sample contains about 640,000 distinct CDR3 sequences, 13% to 15% of them found a single time. Of the sample, approximately 12% falls within the top ten clones. The sample was blood. Receptors originate from a woman aged 45 to 65 with Graves' ophthalmopathy.

The genes are TRBV6-2 or TRBV6-3 and TRBJ2-1; no clear D. CDR1 is MNHEY, CDR2 SVGEGT, per germline. Between the trimmed V and J ends, which lost 6 bases and 11 bases, there was a span of 11 bases. This CDR3 comprises 11 residues. The CDR3 DNA sequence: TGTGCCAGCAGCCCTATGAATAAGCAGTTCTTC. This encodes CASSPMNKQFF.

The chain carries TRBV20-1 and TRBJ2-3, with 9 bases lining up with TRBD2. Germline V lookup: CDR1 DFQATT, CDR2 SNEGSKA (reference sequence). The V gene end was trimmed by 6 bases and the J gene end by 2 bases; junction bases not matched to a gene: 9. This CDR3 contains 15 residues. CDR3 residues: CSAPRLAEYTDTQYF. The CDR3 nucleotides read TGCAGTGCCCCCCGACTAGCGGAATACACAGATACGCAGTATTTT.

This clonotype was found many times. This chain uses TRBV12-3 or TRBV12-4 with TRBJ1-6, with TRBD1 matching over 8 bases. The CDR3 loop spans 13 amino acids. V shed 6 bases, J shed 10 bases, and the junction held 5 bases outside the gene matches. In nucleotides, the CDR3 is TGTGCCAGCAGAGACAGGGGAGGATCACCCCTCCACTTT. It specifies CASRDRGGSPLHF.

This clonotype came up many times. This chain uses TRBV4-3 with TRBJ2-3; 7 nucleotides agree with TRBD1. CDR1 and CDR2 from the germline V gene are LGHNA and YSLEER. Trimming took 1 base from V and 1 from J; bases not matched to a gene: 5. The CDR3 sequence is 16 residues long. In DNA form, the CDR3 reads TGCGCCAGCAGCCAAGGTAGACAGGGTCGCACAGATACGCAGTATTTT. It is translated as CASSQGRQGRTDTQYF.

This clonotype was found a few times. The chain recombines TRBV7-9 with TRBJ2-6; 10 bases align to TRBD1. V lost 8 bases to trimming and J lost 0 bases; unmatched junction nucleotides: 7. Germline CDR1 SEHNR, CDR2 FQNEAQ (reference sequence). This CDR3 region has 17 residues. The CDR3 loop is CASDRDRGNSGANVLTF. The CDR3, as DNA: TGTGCCAGCGACCGGGACAGGGGTAACTCTGGGGCCAACGTCCTGACTTTC. The entire variable domain, with the rest obtained from reference TRBV7-9 and TRBJ2-6, is as follows: DTGVSQNPRHKITKRGQNVTFRCDPISEHNRLYWYRQTLGQGPEFLTYFQNEAQLEKSRLLSDRFSAERPKGSFSTLEIQRTEQGDSAMYLCASDRDRGNSGANVLTFGAGSRLTVL.

The sample holds many counts of this clonotype. The chain links TRBV5-1 to TRBJ2-5; no reliable D call. The V gene lost 4 bases and the J gene lost 3 bases, with 7 bases spanning the gap. This CDR3 spans 12 amino acids. The V gene's germline CDR1 is SGHRS and CDR2 YFSETQ. The CDR3 DNA sequence: TGCGCCAGCAGCGACAATGAAGAGACCCAGTACTTC. As protein: CASSDNEETQYF.

At least ten counts were recorded for this clonotype. V is TRBV5-6 and J is TRBJ2-5, with D hard to call. Germline CDR1 SGHDT, CDR2 YYEEEE. Trimming stripped 0 bases from V and 5 bases from J, with 14 bases between. The CDR3 totals 15 residues. CDR3 DNA: TGTGCCAGCAGCTTGGAGCCTAGGGCGCGGGAGACCCAGTACTTC. As protein: CASSLEPRARETQYF.

This clonotype was seen ten or more times. This chain joins TRBV27 and TRBJ2-7; D ambiguous. The CDR3 length is 15 residues. Germline V gene data show CDR1 as MNHEY and CDR2 as SMNVEV (reference sequence). V gave up 6 bases and J gave up 2 bases, with 17 bases separating them. The CDR3 protein is CASSLRAERAYEQYF. Here the CDR3 DNA reads TGTGCCAGCAGCCTAAGGGCCGAAAGGGCCTACGAGCAGTACTTC.

This clonotype appeared a few times. The J gene is TRBJ2-1, the V gene TRBV5-1; the match to TRBD1 covers 9 bases. After removal of 1 base from V and 4 bases from J, the junction contained 6 bases not matched to a gene. In germline, CDR1 is SGHRS, CDR2 YFSETQ. The CDR3 covers 16 residues. The CDR3 nucleotides read TGCGCCAGCAGCTTGTTGACAGGGGGACGGTACAATGAGCAGTTCTTC. Amino acid sequence: CASSLLTGGRYNEQFF.

This clonotype was seen a handful of times. The chain links TRBV7-9 to TRBJ2-2; TRBD2 might be the D (6 bases). The V gene's germline CDR1 is SEHNR and CDR2 FQNEAQ (reference sequence). CDR3 length equals 15 residues. V lost 8 bases and J 0 bases, leaving 13 bases between the germline ends. The CDR3 is CASPLSGTNTGELFF. In DNA, the CDR3 is TGTGCCAGCCCCCTTAGCGGAACGAACACCGGGGAGCTGTTTTTT. Supplemented by reference TRBV7-9 and TRBJ2-2, the full variable domain reads DTGVSQNPRHKITKRGQNVTFRCDPISEHNRLYWYRQTLGQGPEFLTYFQNEAQLEKSRLLSDRFSAERPKGSFSTLEIQRTEQGDSAMYLCASPLSGTNTGELFFGEGSRLTVL.

This clonotype was counted a few times. This chain uses TRBV2 with TRBJ1-4; perhaps TRBD1 as D (5 bases). The germline CDR1 and CDR2 sequences are SNHLY and FYNNEI. V was cut by 5 bases and J by 2 bases, with 12 bases left in between. CDR3 length: 15 residues. The CDR3 coding sequence is TGTGCCAGCAGTCCCCATCAGGGCACTAATGAAAAACTGTTTTTT. Protein sequence: CASSPHQGTNEKLFF. Variable domain in full (rest from reference TRBV2 and TRBJ1-4): EPEVTQTPSHQVTQMGQEVILRCVPISNHLYFYWYRQILGQKVEFLVSFYNNEISEKSEIFDDQFSVERPDGSNFTLKIRSTKLEDSAMYFCASSPHQGTNEKLFFGSGTQLSVL.

This clonotype occurred many times. This chain uses TRBV20-1 with TRBJ1-5; 8 bases are a match to TRBD1. V lost 2 bases, J lost 2 bases, and 8 bases stayed unmatched. In germline, CDR1 is DFQATT, CDR2 SNEGSKA (reference sequence). There are 16 residues in the CDR3. The CDR3 region is CSARYWTGFGNQPQHF. The CDR3 DNA reads as TGCAGTGCTAGATATTGGACAGGGTTTGGCAATCAGCCCCAGCATTTT.

J is TRBJ2-2 and V is TRBV29-1; D not certain. This CDR3 spans 18 amino acids. V was pared by 5 bases and J by 4 bases, with 26 bases between. Germline V CDR1 and CDR2: SQVTM, ANQGSEA. The CDR3 sequence is CSVRSGSPSSIVTGELFF. As DNA, the CDR3 is TGCAGCGTTAGGTCCGGGTCACCTTCGAGTATAGTCACCGGGGAGCTGTTTTTT.

J is TRBJ1-5 and V is TRBV7-9; perhaps TRBD1 as D (5 bases). Germline CDR1 SEHNR, CDR2 FQNEAQ (reference sequence). CDR3 length: 13 amino acids. V lost 5 bases and J 5 bases, leaving 10 bases between the germline ends. CDR3 region: CASSRGVDQPQHF. The CDR3 DNA reads TGTGCCAGCAGCCGAGGGGTAGATCAGCCCCAGCATTTT.

The gene calls are TRBV28 and TRBJ2-1; TRBD1 is a possible D gene (6 bases). The V gene lost 5 bases and the J gene lost 10 bases, with 30 bases spanning the gap. Germline loops: CDR1 MDHEN, CDR2 SYDVKM. This CDR3 has 18 residues. Here the CDR3 DNA reads TGTGCCAGCAGTGGTTACCTCACCCCCCTTATAACAGGGCTCGAGCAGTTCTTC. This gives the protein CASSGYLTPLITGLEQFF.

This clonotype has ten or more counts. V gene TRBV7-2 combines with J gene TRBJ2-7; 10 bases fit TRBD2. J lost 0 bases, V lost 6 bases, and 5 bases had no gene match. This CDR3 is 15 amino acids long. The germline gives CDR1 SGHTA, CDR2 FQGNSA. The chain's CDR3 is CASRKLAGSSYEQYF. DNA for the CDR3: TGTGCCAGCAGGAAACTAGCGGGGAGCTCCTACGAGCAGTACTTC.

This clonotype was recorded many times. The chain uses TRBV7-2 and TRBJ1-5, with D possibly TRBD1 on 5 matching bases. The CDR3 length is 15 residues. CDR1 SGHTA and CDR2 FQGNSA come from the germline V gene. V lost 2 bases and J lost 1, with 9 bases in between. CDR3 sequence: CASSLSEGSNQPQHF. The CDR3 nucleotides are TGTGCCAGCAGCTTATCGGAGGGGAGCAATCAGCCCCAGCATTTT.

This clonotype was observed at least ten times. This sequence joins TRBV7-2 and TRBJ2-7; TRBD2 is a possible D gene (5 bases). Germline V gene data show CDR1 as SGHTA and CDR2 as FQGNSA. The CDR3 loop spans 15 amino acids. The ends were cut back, 1 base at V and 5 bases at J, with 15 bases in the middle. CDR3 sequence reads: CASSLVLANGNEQYF. The CDR3 nucleotides read TGTGCCAGCAGCTTAGTGCTAGCTAATGGGAACGAGCAGTACTTC.

This clonotype showed up many times. The chain joins TRBV30 to TRBJ2-3; 7 positions agree with TRBD2. Trimming removed 0 bases from V and 8 bases from J; junction bases left unmatched: 17. CDR3 length: 17 residues. Germline CDR1 reads GTSNPN; CDR2 reads SVGIG (reference sequence). The CDR3 reads CAWSVWRGGERVGTQYF. CDR3 sequence (DNA): TGTGCCTGGAGTGTATGGCGGGGAGGGGAGCGGGTGGGTACGCAGTATTTT.

This clonotype was recorded at least ten times. V usage is TRBV3-1 and J usage is TRBJ2-5; no clear D gene. Germline CDR1 LGHDT, CDR2 YNNKEL (reference sequence). The length of the CDR3 is 12 residues. V lost 0 bases, J lost 7 bases, and 6 bases lay in between. The chain's CDR3 is CASSQDVGTQYF. The CDR3 DNA sequence: TGTGCCAGCAGCCAAGACGTCGGGACCCAGTACTTC.

This clonotype was observed a handful of times. The V and J genes are TRBV7-2 and TRBJ1-3; D uncertain. Trimming pared 1 base from V and 4 bases from J, leaving 11 bases between. This CDR3 is 15 amino acids long. Germline-derived CDR1 and CDR2 are SGHTA and FQGNSA. DNA of the CDR3: TGTGCCAGCAGCTTAGTCCAGGTGAAGGGAAACACCATATATTTT. Its translation: CASSLVQVKGNTIYF.

Ten or more counts support this clonotype. The chain carries TRBV3-1 and TRBJ2-1; 8 bases fit TRBD2. CDR1 is LGHDT and CDR2 is YNNKEL in the germline V gene (reference sequence). The CDR3 contains 16 residues. The V segment lost 0 bases and the J segment 1 base; nucleotides outside the gene matches: 2. The CDR3 DNA follows: TGTGCCAGCAGCCAAGATAAGCGGGAGTCCTACAATGAGCAGTTCTTC. Its translation is CASSQDKRESYNEQFF.

This chain uses TRBV13 with TRBJ2-1, with a weak D call TRBD1 (6 bases). CDR3 size: 16 residues. Germline-derived CDR1 and CDR2 are PRHDT and FYEKMQ (reference sequence). Trimming removed 5 bases from V and 0 bases from J, with 14 bases in between. CDR3 loop: CASSRDRSSSYNEQFF. The CDR3 region has the DNA TGTGCCAGCAGCCGAGACAGGTCCAGCTCCTACAATGAGCAGTTCTTC.

This chain uses TRBV5-1 with TRBJ2-5, with a possible D match to TRBD1 (5 bases). The CDR3 runs to 14 residues. Germline CDR1 reads SGHRS; CDR2 reads YFSETQ. The germline V and J ends were trimmed by 0 bases and 7 bases, with 13 bases remaining between them. The CDR3 nucleotides are TGCGCCAGCAGCTTGGAAGACAGTCCGGGGACCCAGTACTTC. Encoded protein: CASSLEDSPGTQYF. Full variable domain (missing parts from reference TRBV5-1 and TRBJ2-5): KAGVTQTPRYLIKTRGQQVTLSCSPISGHRSVSWYQQTPGQGLQFLFEYFSETQRNKGNFPGRFSGRQFSNSRSEMNVSTLELGDSALYLCASSLEDSPGTQYFGPGTRLLVL.

This clonotype came up many times. The rearrangement joins TRBV7-2 to TRBJ2-7, with 7 nucleotides matching TRBD2. The V segment lost 2 bases and the J segment 6 bases; nucleotides outside the gene matches: 13. Germline CDR1 SGHTA, CDR2 FQGNSA. The CDR3 has 16 residues. The CDR3 sequence is CASSLSTSVGSSEQYF. Here the CDR3 DNA reads TGTGCCAGCAGCTTAAGTACTAGCGTCGGGAGCAGCGAGCAGTACTTC.

The chain links TRBV29-1 to TRBJ2-3; 8 positions match TRBD2. Germline V gene data show CDR1 as SQVTM and CDR2 as ANQGSEA. Trimming removed 8 bases from V and 4 bases from J; junction bases left unmatched: 8. CDR3 length: 13 residues. This CDR3 reads CSYLAGFSDTQYF. As DNA, the CDR3 is TGCAGCTATTTAGCGGGATTTTCAGATACGCAGTATTTT.

This clonotype occurred many times. The V and J genes are TRBV5-1 and TRBJ2-7, with no clear D. Per germline, CDR1 SGHRS and CDR2 YFSETQ. Trimming took off 1 base at V and 1 base at J, with 6 bases between the two ends. The CDR3 covers 13 residues. CDR3 in amino acids: CASSLFGSYEQYF. The CDR3 DNA reads TGCGCCAGCAGCTTGTTCGGGTCCTACGAGCAGTACTTC.

The J gene is TRBJ1-3, the V gene TRBV4-2, with a weak D call TRBD1 (6 bases). The CDR3 is 21 residues long. CDR1 and CDR2 from the germline V gene are LGHNA and YNFKEQ. Trimming removed 0 bases from V and 0 bases from J, with 24 bases in between. CDR3 coding DNA: TGTGCCAGCAGCCAAGATCCTAATACGGGGGGCGCGGTACTCTCTGGAAACACCATATATTTT. Translation gives CASSQDPNTGGAVLSGNTIYF.

This clonotype was seen at least ten times. This chain links TRBV29-1 with TRBJ2-3; 7 bases are shared with TRBD2. CDR3 size: 13 residues. The V segment lost 5 bases and the J segment 3 bases; nucleotides outside the gene matches: 5. Germline V gene sequence: CDR1 SQVTM, CDR2 ANQGSEA. CDR3 DNA sequence: TGCAGCGTTCCGGCGGGAGCTACAGATACGCAGTATTTT. This translates into CSVPAGATDTQYF.